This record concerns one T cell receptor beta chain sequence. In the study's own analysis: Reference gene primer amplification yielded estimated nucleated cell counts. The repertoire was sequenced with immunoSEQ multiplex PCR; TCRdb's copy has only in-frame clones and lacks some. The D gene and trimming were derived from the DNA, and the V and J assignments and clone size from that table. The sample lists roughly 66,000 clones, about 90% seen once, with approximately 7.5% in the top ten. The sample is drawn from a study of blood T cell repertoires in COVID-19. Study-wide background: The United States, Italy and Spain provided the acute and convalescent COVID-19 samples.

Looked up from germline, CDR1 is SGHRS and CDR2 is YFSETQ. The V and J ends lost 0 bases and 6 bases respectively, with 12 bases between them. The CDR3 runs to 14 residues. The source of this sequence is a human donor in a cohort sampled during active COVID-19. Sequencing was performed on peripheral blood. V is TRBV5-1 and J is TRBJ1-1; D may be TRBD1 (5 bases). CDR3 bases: TGCGCCAGCAGCTTGGGAGGAGGGGTTGCTGAAGCTTTCTTT. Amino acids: CASSLGGGVAEAFF.